The rows below give T cell receptor beta chains drawn from one sample of a study of CD8 T cells in Susac syndrome. In TCRdb, the immunoSEQ multiplex PCR reads were re-called with MiXCR into one record per CDR3 protein. This table holds about 140,000 distinct CDR3 sequences, 85% to 95% found once. Source material: CD4+ T cells from PBMCs. The receptors here all came from a human donor with multiple sclerosis. CDR3s include the opening cysteine and the closing phenylalanine or tryptophan. A D gene is named only where the DNA matches it firmly. A row's size may be missing; if present it is once, few, many or a size class.

D gene	V gene	clone size	J gene	CDR3 DNA	CDR3 protein
.	TRBV29-1	once	TRBJ2-3	TGCAGCGTTGTACGGGTGTCCACAGATACGCAGTATTTT	CSVVRVSTDTQYF
TRBD1	TRBV12-3/TRBV12-4	.	TRBJ2-7	TGTGCCAGCACCTTGGGACAGGTGGCCTACGAGCAGTACTTC	CASTLGQVAYEQYF
TRBD1	TRBV29-1	.	TRBJ1-2	TGCAGCGTTGAACCCCGTCCAGGGGGTTTCGGCTACACCTTC	CSVEPRPGGFGYTF
.	TRBV6-2/TRBV6-3	.	TRBJ2-1	TGTGCCAGCAGTTACGTAGGGGGAAGTTTCTCCTACAATGAGCAGTTCTTC	CASSYVGGSFSYNEQFF
.	TRBV28	.	TRBJ2-7	TGTGCCAGCAGCCAACCCCCTTACAGAAGTCTGTACTTC	CASSQPPYRSLYF
.	TRBV20-1	.	TRBJ1-1	TGCAGTGCTAGAGATAAACAGGGAGTAATGAACACTGAAGCTTTCTTT	CSARDKQGVMNTEAFF
.	TRBV20-1	.	TRBJ2-3	TGCAGTGCCAGAAGGGGAGGGGGAGGCACAGATACGCAGTATTTT	CSARRGGGGTDTQYF
.	TRBV30	.	TRBJ1-2	TGTGCCTGGAGTGGTGGTGGCTACACCTTC	CAWSGGGYTF
TRBD2	TRBV19	.	TRBJ2-1	TGTGCCAGTAGTCTCGGACTAGCGGGGGCCTACAATGAGCAGTTCTTC	CASSLGLAGAYNEQFF
TRBD2	TRBV10-3	.	TRBJ2-1	TGTGCCACCTATTTGGGACTAGCGGGAGAGGAGCAGTTCTTC	CATYLGLAGEEQFF
TRBD2	TRBV5-1	.	TRBJ2-7	TGCGCCAGCAGCTTGGTACTAGCGGGGAAAACCTACGAGCAGTACTTC	CASSLVLAGKTYEQYF
.	TRBV7-9	.	TRBJ1-5	TGTGCCAGCAGCTTCCACGGTAATAGCAATCAGCCCCAGCATTTT	CASSFHGNSNQPQHF
.	TRBV12-3/TRBV12-4	.	TRBJ2-6	TGTGCCAGCAGAATCCAGGGGAACGAGGCCAACGTCCTGACTTTC	CASRIQGNEANVLTF